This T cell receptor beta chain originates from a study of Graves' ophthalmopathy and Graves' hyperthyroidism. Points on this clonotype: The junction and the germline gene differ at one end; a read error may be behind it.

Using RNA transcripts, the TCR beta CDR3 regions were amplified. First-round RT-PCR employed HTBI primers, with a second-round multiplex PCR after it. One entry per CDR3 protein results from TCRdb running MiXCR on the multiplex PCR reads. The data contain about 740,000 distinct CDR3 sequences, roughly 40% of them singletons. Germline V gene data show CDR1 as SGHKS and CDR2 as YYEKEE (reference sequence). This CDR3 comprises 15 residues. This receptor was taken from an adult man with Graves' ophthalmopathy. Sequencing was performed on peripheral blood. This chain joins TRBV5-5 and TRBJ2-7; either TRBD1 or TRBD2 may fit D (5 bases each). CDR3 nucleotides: TGCGCCAGCAGCCGATCTTTTGGGGGTGACTACGAGCAGTACTTC. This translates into CASSRSFGGDYEQYF.